These T cell receptor beta chains were read from a single sample in a study of blood T cell repertoires in COVID-19. Libraries were prepared by immunoSEQ multiplex PCR; TCRdb keeps only in-frame clonotypes and omits some of them. Of 75,000 to 100,000 clones in the sample, about 86% were seen once. The sample comprised peripheral blood. The receptors were sampled from a man older than 75 with acute or convalescent COVID-19. Both conserved end residues are part of each CDR3. The D gene is left open where the match is weak. A clone size is listed for some rows: how often the clone was seen (once, few, many), or a class if it is expanded.

D gene: TRBD1; V gene: TRBV18; J gene: TRBJ1-2; clone size: .; CDR3 DNA: TGTGCCAGCTCACCGTCGGGACAGTACTATGGCTACACCTTC; CDR3 protein: CASSPSGQYYGYTF
D gene: .; V gene: TRBV6-2/TRBV6-3; J gene: TRBJ2-7; clone size: few; CDR3 DNA: TGTGCCAGCAGTCAGACAGCCTACGAGCAGTACTTC; CDR3 protein: CASSQTAYEQYF
D gene: TRBD2; V gene: TRBV19; J gene: TRBJ2-7; clone size: few; CDR3 DNA: TGTGCCAGTAAAGTGGGTAGCGGGGACTCCTACGAGCAGTACTTC; CDR3 protein: CASKVGSGDSYEQYF
D gene: .; V gene: TRBV21-1; J gene: TRBJ2-1; clone size: .; CDR3 DNA: TGTGCCAGCAGTTTAATCGGGACTAGCGGGACTAATGAGCAGTTCTTC; CDR3 protein: CASSLIGTSGTNEQFF
D gene: .; V gene: TRBV20-1; J gene: TRBJ2-1; clone size: few; CDR3 DNA: TGCAGTGCAGCCCGGTACAATGAGCAGTTCTTC; CDR3 protein: CSAARYNEQFF
D gene: TRBD1; V gene: TRBV10-3; J gene: TRBJ2-2; clone size: .; CDR3 DNA: TGTGCCATCAGTGAAGGGGGCGGGAACACCGGGGAGCTGTTTTTT; CDR3 protein: CAISEGGGNTGELFF
D gene: TRBD1; V gene: TRBV5-1; J gene: TRBJ2-7; clone size: .; CDR3 DNA: TGCGCCAGCAGCTCCAGAGGGACAGGGTGGGGCGAGCAGTACTTC; CDR3 protein: CASSSRGTGWGEQYF
D gene: TRBD2; V gene: TRBV6-5; J gene: TRBJ2-1; clone size: .; CDR3 DNA: TGTGCCAGCAGTTCGCCGGGACTAGCGGGGTACAATGAGCAGTTCTTC; CDR3 protein: CASSSPGLAGYNEQFF
D gene: TRBD1; V gene: TRBV29-1; J gene: TRBJ1-1; clone size: .; CDR3 DNA: TGCAGCGTGGGACAGGGGGCGTGGGGCACTGAAGCTTTCTTT; CDR3 protein: CSVGQGAWGTEAFF
D gene: TRBD1; V gene: TRBV28; J gene: TRBJ2-7; clone size: .; CDR3 DNA: TGTGCCAGCAGTCTGGGACAGGTTCGGGAGCAGTACTTC; CDR3 protein: CASSLGQVREQYF
D gene: .; V gene: TRBV29-1; J gene: TRBJ2-7; clone size: .; CDR3 DNA: TGCAGCGTTGGGGGCCTCGGGGGACAGTACGAGCAGTACTTC; CDR3 protein: CSVGGLGGQYEQYF
D gene: TRBD1; V gene: TRBV7-9; J gene: TRBJ2-1; clone size: .; CDR3 DNA: TGTGCCAGCAGCTCGTTGACAGGGGGCTTATACAATGAGCAGTTCTTC; CDR3 protein: CASSSLTGGLYNEQFF
D gene: .; V gene: TRBV28; J gene: TRBJ1-2; clone size: once; CDR3 DNA: TGTGCCAGCAGGCCAGGCGGGGTCCCCCTGGGCTACACCTTC; CDR3 protein: CASRPGGVPLGYTF
D gene: TRBD1; V gene: TRBV29-1; J gene: TRBJ2-6; clone size: .; CDR3 DNA: TGCAGCGTGTCCCGGGGACAGGGCTCCTCTGGGGCCAACGTCCTGACTTTC; CDR3 protein: CSVSRGQGSSGANVLTF
D gene: TRBD2; V gene: TRBV11-1; J gene: TRBJ2-3; clone size: once; CDR3 DNA: TGTGCCAGCAGCCTCTCCGGGACTAGCGGGGATACGCAGTATTTT; CDR3 protein: CASSLSGTSGDTQYF
D gene: TRBD2; V gene: TRBV14; J gene: TRBJ2-1; clone size: once; CDR3 DNA: TGTGCCAGCAGCCAACTAGCGGGAGCTGGAAATGAGCAGTTCTTC; CDR3 protein: CASSQLAGAGNEQFF